The 30 T cell receptor beta chains given below trace back to one sample, sequenced in a study of cytomegalovirus exposure and HLA in healthy donors. Researchers ran the PCR with 60 Vbeta and 13 Jbeta primers. The protocol was immunoSEQ multiplex PCR, while the TCRdb copy is restricted to in-frame clones and leaves out a portion. Of under 150,000 clones listed, 81% are singletons. Sequences were obtained from PBMCs. These receptors were taken from a man younger than 30 in good health and CMV-seronegative.

The V call is TRBV9, the J call TRBJ1-4, with D maybe TRBD1 (6 bases). V dropped 2 bases and J dropped 4 bases, with 12 bases sitting between them. Per germline, CDR1 SGDLS and CDR2 YYNGEE. This CDR3 comprises 15 residues. This CDR3 reads CASSVSGTSNEKLFF. The CDR3 nucleotides are TGTGCCAGCAGCGTCTCCGGGACAAGTAATGAAAAACTGTTTTTT.

This sequence joins TRBV19 and TRBJ1-1; D is unresolved. Between the trimmed V and J ends, which lost 7 bases and 6 bases, there was a span of 21 bases. In germline, CDR1 is LNHDA, CDR2 SQIVND (reference sequence). This CDR3 contains 15 residues. The CDR3 nucleotides are TGTGCCAGTATGTCACAAAGTCGGGCGGGCTCTGAAGCTTTCTTT. It translates to CASMSQSRAGSEAFF.

The chain joins TRBV27 to TRBJ1-6, with 7 bases aligning to TRBD1. Germline lookup yields CDR1 MNHEY and CDR2 SMNVEV (reference sequence). This CDR3 spans 14 amino acids. The J segment lost 9 bases and the V segment lost 6 bases, leaving 8 bases of the junction unmatched. The CDR3 reads CASSTSTGVSPLHF. CDR3 in DNA: TGTGCCAGCAGCACGTCTACAGGGGTTTCACCCCTCCACTTT.

Here the CDR3 reads CAWSVTGGNQPQHF. The CDR3 bases are TGTGCCTGGAGTGTGACTGGCGGCAATCAGCCCCAGCATTTT. The chain joins TRBV30 to TRBJ1-5; D ambiguous. The V end lost 0 bases, the J end lost 2 bases, and 8 bases lay between the germline ends. The CDR3 covers 14 residues. Germline lookup yields CDR1 GTSNPN and CDR2 SVGIG (reference sequence).

The V gene is TRBV7-9, the J gene TRBJ2-1; possible D gene TRBD1, 5 bases. V shed 5 bases and J shed 6 bases, with 23 bases lying between them. The CDR3 has 17 residues. The germline gives CDR1 SEHNR, CDR2 FQNEAQ (reference sequence). The CDR3 spells CASSQEDTGFGINEQFF. For the CDR3, the DNA is TGTGCCAGCAGCCAAGAAGATACAGGTTTTGGGATCAATGAGCAGTTCTTC.

This clone is a singleton in its sample. The chain recombines TRBV5-1 with TRBJ2-1; 15 nucleotides agree with TRBD2. Looked up from germline, CDR1 is SGHRS and CDR2 is YFSETQ. V lost 5 bases to trimming and J lost 7 bases; unmatched junction nucleotides: 4. The CDR3 has 15 amino acids. CDR3 bases: TGCGCCAGCAGTGGACTAGCGGGGGGGCCTAATGAGCAGTTCTTC. It encodes CASSGLAGGPNEQFF.

V gene TRBV25-1 combines with J gene TRBJ1-1; weak D call: TRBD1 (5 bases). The CDR3 consists of 13 residues. From germline, CDR1 is MGHDK and CDR2 SYGVNS. The V gene lost 3 bases and the J gene lost 10 bases, with 15 bases spanning the gap. The CDR3 sequence is CASSDLNRLRAFF. As DNA, the CDR3 is TGTGCCAGCAGTGACCTCAACAGGCTTCGAGCTTTCTTT.

The rearrangement uses TRBV27 and TRBJ2-2; D may be TRBD1 (6 bases). The germline CDR1 and CDR2 sequences are MNHEY and SMNVEV (reference sequence). Trimming cost V 3 bases and J 6 bases, with 17 bases left between them. This CDR3 is built from 16 residues. The CDR3 coding sequence is TGTGCCAGCAGTTTTGCCCCCAGGGGAAGCCCCGGGGAGCTGTTTTTT. This translates into CASSFAPRGSPGELFF.

The genes are TRBV30 and TRBJ2-5, with D possibly matching TRBD1 (6 bases). The DNA end lines up better with TRBJ2-7; the J call may be wrong. The CDR3 length is 15 residues. Germline V gene lookup returns CDR1 GTSNPN and CDR2 SVGIG (reference sequence). CDR3 DNA sequence: TGTGCCTGGAGAGACTCTCCCCCAGGGGATTACGAGCAGTACTTC. It is translated as CAWRDSPPGDYEQYF.

This clone was seen once. V usage is TRBV7-9 and J usage is TRBJ1-3, with unresolved D. The CDR3 runs 19 residues. V was cut by 0 bases and J by 0 bases, with 18 bases left in between. Germline V CDR1 and CDR2: SEHNR, FQNEAQ (reference sequence). CDR3 protein: CASSLALAGLVFSGNTIYF. The CDR3 DNA sequence: TGTGCCAGCAGCTTAGCCCTCGCAGGCCTTGTATTCTCTGGAAACACCATATATTTT.

The rearrangement uses TRBV12-5 and TRBJ1-1; 7 bases align to TRBD1. V shed 1 base, J shed 2 bases, and the junction held 4 bases outside the gene matches. Looked up from germline, CDR1 is LGHNT and CDR2 is FRNRAP. CDR3 size: 15 residues. The CDR3 sequence: CASGLATGINTEAFF. Here the CDR3 DNA reads TGTGCTAGTGGTTTGGCGACAGGGATAAACACTGAAGCTTTCTTT.

The chain links TRBV7-9 to TRBJ2-1, with D perhaps TRBD2 (6 bases). The V end lost 6 bases, the J end lost 2 bases, and 11 bases lay between the germline ends. The CDR3 runs to 14 residues. Germline V lookup: CDR1 SEHNR, CDR2 FQNEAQ (reference sequence). In DNA form, the CDR3 reads TGTGCCAGCAGACGGGCGGGACCCTACAATGAGCAGTTCTTC. Encoded protein: CASRRAGPYNEQFF.

V is TRBV4-3 and J is TRBJ2-7; possibly TRBD1 for D (6 bases). CDR1 is LGHNA and CDR2 is YSLEER in the germline V gene. Trimming shortened V by 0 bases and J by 3 bases, and 21 bases separated the two germline ends. This CDR3 is 18 amino acids long. The chain's CDR3 is CASSQEVSQGTIFYEQYF. CDR3 sequence (DNA): TGCGCCAGCAGCCAAGAAGTATCGCAGGGGACCATTTTCTACGAGCAGTACTTC.

This chain joins TRBV7-9 and TRBJ1-5; no clear D. CDR1 is SEHNR, CDR2 FQNEAQ, per germline (reference sequence). The CDR3 spans 12 residues. Trimming removed 6 bases at V and 4 bases at J, with 7 bases between. In DNA form, the CDR3 reads TGTGCCAGCAGTCGGAGAAATCAGCCCCAGCATTTT. The encoded protein is CASSRRNQPQHF.

The genes are TRBV6-6 and TRBJ2-4; D gene uncertain. V was pared by 5 bases and J by 11 bases, with 10 bases between. From germline, CDR1 is MNHNY and CDR2 SVGAGI (reference sequence). The CDR3 has 11 amino acids. The CDR3 DNA reads TGTGCCAGCAGTCGAGGCTCGTTTCAGTACTTC. Its translation is CASSRGSFQYF.

V usage is TRBV5-6 and J usage is TRBJ2-7, with D hard to call. Trimming took 0 bases from V and 1 from J, leaving 5 bases between them. CDR1 SGHDT and CDR2 YYEEEE come from the germline V gene. The CDR3 consists of 13 residues. CDR3 residues: CASSLVFSYEQYF. The CDR3 DNA reads TGTGCCAGCAGCTTGGTATTTTCCTACGAGCAGTACTTC.

This clone was recorded only once. J is TRBJ2-7 and V is TRBV28; 7 nucleotides align to TRBD2. The trim removed 9 bases at V and 5 bases at J, leaving 4 bases unmatched. The germline CDR1 and CDR2 sequences are MDHEN and SYDVKM. This CDR3 contains 11 residues. CDR3 residues: CASGGVDEQYF. For the CDR3, the DNA is TGTGCCAGTGGGGGGGTCGACGAGCAGTACTTC.

This clone was recorded a few times. CDR3 nucleotide sequence: TGTGCCAGCAGTGAAAACGGGCAGGGTGGGGAGACCCAGTACTTC. Amino acid sequence: CASSENGQGGETQYF. The chain has TRBV2 and TRBJ2-5; D might be TRBD1 (5 bases). V was shortened by 2 bases and J by 5 bases, with 15 bases between the two germline ends. CDR1 SNHLY and CDR2 FYNNEI come from the germline V gene. The CDR3 is 15 residues long.

The chain links TRBV28 to TRBJ1-2, with 10 bases that match TRBD1. CDR1 MDHEN and CDR2 SYDVKM come from the germline V gene. V shed 5 bases and J 5 bases; nucleotides not matched to a gene: 8. This CDR3 comprises 15 residues. CDR3 DNA: TGTGCCAGCAGTGTACCGGGACAGGGGCGGTATGGCTACACCTTC. It specifies CASSVPGQGRYGYTF.

This clone was picked up one time. The chain combines TRBV28 with TRBJ2-2; weak D call: TRBD1 (6 bases). Germline assignment: CDR1 MDHEN and CDR2 SYDVKM. Trimming pared 2 bases from V and 1 base from J, leaving 17 bases between. The CDR3 is made up of 18 amino acids. The CDR3 sequence: CASSLPLFRGGNTGELFF. The CDR3 bases are TGTGCCAGCAGTTTACCTCTCTTCAGGGGCGGGAACACCGGGGAGCTGTTTTTT.

V usage is TRBV5-6 and J usage is TRBJ1-1; a possible D gene is TRBD1 (5 bases). CDR1 SGHDT and CDR2 YYEEEE come from the germline V gene. Trimming left V 5 bases short and J 1 base short, with 12 bases between. The CDR3 has 14 amino acids. CDR3 residues: CASSYGRANTEAFF. For the CDR3, the DNA is TGTGCCAGCAGTTACGGCAGGGCGAACACTGAAGCTTTCTTT.

CDR3 nucleotide sequence: TGCGCCAGCAGCCGGGGGGCAGGGAGTACTTCACCCCTCCACTTT. Protein sequence: CASSRGAGSTSPLHF. The genes are TRBV5-1 and TRBJ1-6, with D tentatively TRBD1 (6 bases). Germline V CDR1 and CDR2: SGHRS, YFSETQ. V was shortened by 4 bases and J by 9 bases, with 17 bases between the two germline ends. The CDR3 length is 15 residues.

The V and J genes are TRBV11-2 and TRBJ1-2; D is uncertain. V was shortened by 4 bases and J by 3 bases, with 6 bases between the two germline ends. The length of the CDR3 is 12 residues. Germline V CDR1 and CDR2: SGHAT, FQNNGV. CDR3 nucleotides: TGTGCCAGCAGCTCAAATGACTATGGCTACACCTTC. Translated, it gives CASSSNDYGYTF.

This clone was seen just once. J is TRBJ1-1 and V is TRBV30, with D uncertain. V was trimmed by 3 bases and J by 7 bases, leaving 12 bases between them. Germline loops: CDR1 GTSNPN, CDR2 SVGIG (reference sequence). The CDR3 sequence is 12 residues long. CDR3 residues: CAWRNERVEAFF. The CDR3 DNA follows: TGTGCCTGGAGGAATGAGAGGGTTGAAGCTTTCTTT.

The rearrangement joins TRBV27 to TRBJ1-2, with TRBD1 matching 7 bases. Germline V CDR1 and CDR2: MNHEY, SMNVEV (reference sequence). This CDR3 is 14 amino acids long. J lost 6 bases, V lost 3 bases, and 7 bases had no gene match. The CDR3 loop reads CASSLGRGGDGYTF. The CDR3 DNA reads TGTGCCAGCAGTTTGGGGAGAGGGGGCGATGGCTACACCTTC.

The gene calls are TRBV9 and TRBJ1-5, with D perhaps matching TRBD1 (5 bases). CDR1 and CDR2 (germline): SGDLS, YYNGEE. CDR3 length: 15 amino acids. Trimming pared 0 bases from V and 6 bases from J, leaving 13 bases between. CDR3 residues: CASSVDAGLGQPQHF. The DNA of the CDR3 is TGTGCCAGCAGCGTAGATGCAGGGTTGGGTCAGCCCCAGCATTTT.

This sequence joins TRBV10-3 and TRBJ2-7, with D perhaps TRBD1 (7 bases). V gave up 6 bases and J gave up 4 bases, with 28 bases separating them. CDR3 size: 18 residues. Germline CDR1 is ENHRY and CDR2 is SYGVKD. The CDR3 here is CAISGGLGDRQILYEQYF. In DNA, the CDR3 is TGTGCCATCAGCGGAGGGTTGGGGGACAGACAGATTCTTTACGAGCAGTACTTC.

The V call is TRBV19, the J call TRBJ2-3; no definite D call. The CDR3 is 13 residues long. Between the trimmed V and J ends, which lost 3 bases and 6 bases, there was a span of 10 bases. Germline lookup yields CDR1 LNHDA and CDR2 SQIVND (reference sequence). CDR3 sequence: CASSITRSDTQYF. The CDR3 nucleotides read TGTGCCAGTAGTATCACCCGGTCGGATACGCAGTATTTT. The full variable domain, completed using reference TRBV19 and TRBJ2-3, is DGGITQSPKYLFRKEGQNVTLSCEQNLNHDAMYWYRQDPGQGLRLIYYSQIVNDFQKGDIAEGYSVSREKKESFPLTVTSAQKNPTAFYLCASSITRSDTQYFGPGTRLTVL.

The V and J genes are TRBV9 and TRBJ2-1; D unclear. The CDR3 loop spans 12 amino acids. The germline V gene has CDR1 SGDLS and CDR2 YYNGEE. The V gene lost 0 bases and the J gene lost 6 bases, with 4 bases spanning the gap. CDR3 sequence: CASSVGRNEQFF. For the CDR3, the DNA is TGTGCCAGCAGCGTAGGTCGCAATGAGCAGTTCTTC.

The chain carries TRBV9 and TRBJ2-6; the D gene is possibly TRBD2 (7 bases). Germline V gene lookup returns CDR1 SGDLS and CDR2 YYNGEE. The CDR3 covers 17 residues. Trimming removed 4 bases from V and 3 bases from J, with 17 bases in between. This chain's CDR3 is CASSIRGAPGGANVLTF. The DNA of the CDR3 is TGTGCCAGCAGCATCCGGGGGGCCCCGGGTGGGGCCAACGTCCTGACTTTC.